This T cell receptor (beta chain) was sequenced in a study of response to subunit inactivated influenza vaccine. At least ten counts were recorded for this clonotype. What it recognizes is unknown. Study observations and caveats: It was the authors' suggestion that each seasonal influenza vaccination recruits few new T cells.

TCRdb passed the RT-PCR reads through MiXCR, listing each CDR3 protein once. The table shows more than 450,000 distinct CDR3 sequences, with about 10% occurring only once. The CDR3 is made up of 14 amino acids. V was cut by 1 base and J by 5 bases, with 12 bases left in between. Germline CDR1 is SEHNR and CDR2 is FQNEAQ (reference sequence). The clonotype was recovered from a man aged 50-59 years who received an inactivated influenza vaccine. Sequenced here: PBMCs from blood, sampled on the day of vaccination. The chain employs TRBV7-9 and TRBJ2-7, with D perhaps matching TRBD2 (5 bases). This chain's CDR3 is CASSLGSGFDEQYF. For the CDR3, the DNA is TGTGCCAGCAGCTTAGGATCGGGGTTTGACGAGCAGTACTTC.